Listed below are T cell receptor beta chains from one sample, sequenced in a study of blood T cell repertoires in COVID-19. Profiled with immunoSEQ multiplex PCR; TCRdb holds only in-frame clones, not every one. The sample has 65,000 to 75,000 clones, approximately 78% seen once. The sample was peripheral blood. The receptor set was obtained from a human donor in a cohort sampled during active COVID-19. Both conserved end residues are part of each CDR3. The D gene is left open where the match is weak. Size values are once, few and many counts, or a class for expanded clones, and some rows have none.

TRBV14,few,-,TRBJ2-7,TGTGCCAGCAGCCAAGTCACTCGGGGATGGAGCTACGAGCAGTACTTC,CASSQVTRGWSYEQYF
TRBV5-8,-,-,TRBJ1-4,TGTGCCAGCAGCTCCCAGGTTGCAACTAATGAAAAACTGTTTTTT,CASSSQVATNEKLFF
TRBV18,-,-,TRBJ1-2,TGTGCCAGCTCACCACGAACGGAGGAGAAGGGCTACACCTTC,CASSPRTEEKGYTF
TRBV10-2,-,TRBD2,TRBJ2-1,TGCGCCAGCACGGGGAGCGGGAGCACCGATGAGCAGTTCTTC,CASTGSGSTDEQFF
TRBV7-6,once,TRBD1,TRBJ2-7,TGTGCCAGCAGCCCACGGACAGGAACCTACGAGCAGTACTTC,CASSPRTGTYEQYF
TRBV19,-,TRBD1,TRBJ1-5,TGTGCCAGTAGGGGACAGGGTGGCCAGCCCCAGCATTTT,CASRGQGGQPQHF
TRBV18,few,-,TRBJ1-6,TGTGCCAGCTCACCAGACTTTAATTCACCCCTCCACTTT,CASSPDFNSPLHF
TRBV3-1/TRBV3-2,once,-,TRBJ1-4,TGTGCCAGCAGAGCAGGTGGAACTAATGAAAAACTGTTTTTT,CASRAGGTNEKLFF
TRBV5-4,-,TRBD1,TRBJ2-2,TGTGCCAGCAGCGGACAGGGAACGGTATCCGGGGAGCTGTTTTTT,CASSGQGTVSGELFF
TRBV19,few,-,TRBJ1-5,TGTGCCAGTAGTCCTCAGGGCAATCAGCCCCAGCATTTT,CASSPQGNQPQHF
TRBV24-1,-,-,TRBJ1-1,TGTGCCACCAGTGACCCAGGGAACACTGAAGCTTTCTTT,CATSDPGNTEAFF
TRBV5-6,-,TRBD1,TRBJ2-4,TGTGCCAGCAGCTCCGACAGGGTGGACATTCAGTACTTC,CASSSDRVDIQYF
TRBV6-5,-,TRBD1,TRBJ1-1,TGTGCCAGTCGACAGGGACGTAACACTGAAGCTTTCTTT,CASRQGRNTEAFF
TRBV4-3,-,-,TRBJ2-7,TGCGCCAGCAGCCAAGATAGTGGTAGCGCCTCCTACGAGCAGTACTTC,CASSQDSGSASYEQYF
TRBV11-1,-,TRBD2,TRBJ2-3,TGTGCCAGCAGCCGACGGACTAGCGGGAACACAGATACGCAGTATTTT,CASSRRTSGNTDTQYF
TRBV28,-,-,TRBJ1-3,TGTGCCAGCAGCCGAACAGGCGGTTGGAACACCATATATTTT,CASSRTGGWNTIYF
TRBV30,once,TRBD2,TRBJ2-5,TGTGCCTGGAGTGTACCGGCGGGAGGGCCGGAGACCCAGTACTTC,CAWSVPAGGPETQYF
TRBV11-2,-,TRBD1,TRBJ2-7,TGTGCCAGCAGCTCCCCGACAGGGATTTCCTACGAGCAGTACTTC,CASSSPTGISYEQYF
TRBV30,-,-,TRBJ1-3,TGTGCCTGGAGCAAAGGAAACACCATATATTTT,CAWSKGNTIYF
TRBV15,few,-,TRBJ1-1,TGTGCCACCAGCCTCGACACCCAGAACACTGAAGCTTTCTTT,CATSLDTQNTEAFF
TRBV11-2,-,-,TRBJ2-3,TGTGCCAGCAGCTCCAATCGTCCGGCAGATACGCAGTATTTT,CASSSNRPADTQYF
TRBV5-4,-,-,TRBJ1-4,TGTGCCAGCACTTCAGATCTCGGACAGAGTAATGAAAAACTGTTTTTT,CASTSDLGQSNEKLFF
TRBV28,-,-,TRBJ1-4,TGTGCCAGCAGTTTAGGACTCCATGGATATGAAAAACTGTTTTTT,CASSLGLHGYEKLFF
TRBV7-9,-,TRBD2,TRBJ2-3,TGTGCCAGCAGCCCCGGGACTAGCAGAACGGATACGCAGTATTTT,CASSPGTSRTDTQYF
TRBV29-1,-,-,TRBJ2-1,TGCAGCGTTGACGGGTGGAGGAGCTCCTACAATGAGCAGTTCTTC,CSVDGWRSSYNEQFF
TRBV5-1,-,-,TRBJ2-7,TGCGCCAGCAGCTATCAGGGTTACCCTTACGAGCAGTACTTC,CASSYQGYPYEQYF
TRBV6-1,-,-,TRBJ2-5,TGTGCCAGCAGTGAACTAGTTACGGGAGAGACCCAGTACTTC,CASSELVTGETQYF
TRBV3-1/TRBV3-2,-,-,TRBJ1-2,TGTGCCAGCAGCCAAGTGAGTAGCTATGGCTACACCTTC,CASSQVSSYGYTF
TRBV7-2,few,-,TRBJ2-1,TGTGCCAGCAGCTTAAGCGGAGCGAGCTCCTACAATGAGCAGTTCTTC,CASSLSGASSYNEQFF
TRBV24-1,-,-,TRBJ1-2,TGTGCCACCAGTGATTTAGGACACTCAGGGGGCTACACCTTC,CATSDLGHSGGYTF
TRBV30,-,TRBD1,TRBJ1-4,TGTGCCTGGAGTGGGACAGGGGGTGCAACTAATGAAAAACTGTTTTTT,CAWSGTGGATNEKLFF
TRBV6-4,-,TRBD2,TRBJ2-2,TGTGCCAGCAGTGAACTAGCGGGAGGTCACGGGGAGCTGTTTTTT,CASSELAGGHGELFF
TRBV28,-,TRBD1,TRBJ1-5,TGTGCCAGCAGGACGCAGGGGGCGAATCAGCCCCAGCATTTT,CASRTQGANQPQHF
TRBV19,once,-,TRBJ2-7,TGTGCCAGTAGTAAGGAGGGTGGATACGAGCAGTACTTC,CASSKEGGYEQYF
TRBV5-1,-,TRBD1,TRBJ1-1,TGCGCCAGCAGCGATTCGGGACAGGAGATTAACACTGAAGCTTTCTTT,CASSDSGQEINTEAFF
TRBV27,-,TRBD1,TRBJ2-7,TGTGCCAGCAGGCAACGGCCGGGACAGACTAACTACGAGCAGTACTTC,CASRQRPGQTNYEQYF
TRBV10-1,-,TRBD1,TRBJ2-7,TGCGCCAGCAGTGACCCGGGACAGGGCCACGGGTACGAGCAGTACTTC,CASSDPGQGHGYEQYF
TRBV6-1,-,-,TRBJ1-5,TGTGCCAGCAGTGAAGTCGAGGAGGGCAATCAGCCCCAGCATTTT,CASSEVEEGNQPQHF
TRBV30,-,-,TRBJ2-7,TGTGCCTGGAGCTGGGGCCGTGCCTACGAGCAGTACTTC,CAWSWGRAYEQYF
TRBV19,-,TRBD1,TRBJ1-1,TGTGCCAGTAGGCAAACAGGGGTGTGGACTGAAGCTTTCTTT,CASRQTGVWTEAFF
TRBV19,-,TRBD2,TRBJ2-1,TGTGCCAGTAGCCTTCGGGGGGAGGAGGGGTTTGAGCAGTTCTTC,CASSLRGEEGFEQFF
TRBV10-3,few,TRBD1,TRBJ2-2,TGTGCCATCAGTGAGGGACAGGGGGGGACCGGGGAGCTGTTTTTT,CAISEGQGGTGELFF
TRBV4-2,-,-,TRBJ1-6,TGTGCCAGCAGCCAGGAGGGAGGGGCAGATTCACCCCTCCACTTT,CASSQEGGADSPLHF
TRBV19,-,TRBD2,TRBJ2-1,TGTGCCAGTAGTATAGGAAGAACGACTAGCGAATACAATGAGCAGTTCTTC,CASSIGRTTSEYNEQFF
TRBV10-1,-,-,TRBJ1-2,TGCGCCAGCAGTGGTCAGGGCGGTTCTGGCTACACCTTC,CASSGQGGSGYTF
TRBV19,-,TRBD1,TRBJ2-5,TGTGCCAGTAGTATGAGGGGACAGGGCATCGGGGAGACCCAGTACTTC,CASSMRGQGIGETQYF
TRBV7-9,-,-,TRBJ1-5,TGTGCCAGCAGCTTAGCTTCAAGCAATCAGCCCCAGCATTTT,CASSLASSNQPQHF
TRBV11-2,-,-,TRBJ2-5,TGTGCCAGCATCAGCCGGGGGTTGGGAGAGACCCAGTACTTC,CASISRGLGETQYF
TRBV29-1,-,TRBD1,TRBJ2-7,TGCAGCGTTTTCACCGAGGAGACAGGGTGGTACTTC,CSVFTEETGWYF
TRBV7-9,-,-,TRBJ1-6,TGTGCCAGCAGCTCAGATAGGGGGACCAATTCACCCCTCCACTTT,CASSSDRGTNSPLHF
TRBV7-2,-,-,TRBJ2-7,TGTGCCAGCAGCCCAACCTACGGGGAACTATACGAGCAGTACTTC,CASSPTYGELYEQYF
TRBV2,once,TRBD2,TRBJ2-1,TGTGCCAGCAGTGAAGTGCCTAGCGGGGGGCAGCAGTTCTTC,CASSEVPSGGQQFF
TRBV30,-,-,TRBJ1-1,TGTGCCTGGAGCGGCCAGTGGGCCTACACTGAAGCTTTCTTT,CAWSGQWAYTEAFF
TRBV28,-,TRBD2,TRBJ2-4,TGTGCCAGCAGTTATGTTAGCGGGAACGCCAAAAACATTCAGTACTTC,CASSYVSGNAKNIQYF
TRBV11-2,few,-,TRBJ2-5,TGTGCCAGCAGCTTCTCAAGCTGGGAGACCCAGTACTTC,CASSFSSWETQYF
TRBV21-1,once,-,TRBJ2-7,TGTGCCAGCAGCGCACCGGGACAGGCTCCCTACGAGCAGTACTTC,CASSAPGQAPYEQYF
TRBV6-2/TRBV6-3,-,TRBD1,TRBJ1-5,TGTGCCAGCAGTGACAGGGGGATTCAGCCCCAGCATTTT,CASSDRGIQPQHF
TRBV6-4,-,TRBD1,TRBJ1-5,TGTGCCAGCAGTACCCTCGGACAGGGGTTCAATCAGCCCCAGCATTTT,CASSTLGQGFNQPQHF